These T cell receptor beta chains were read from a single sample in a study of T cell clonotyping in hematopoietic cell transplantation. TCRdb keeps only in-frame clones here, not all; method: immunoSEQ multiplex PCR. The sample yields about 16,000 clones, 71% seen once. Sequenced sample: peripheral blood mononuclear cells. The receptors stem from a woman between 55 and 75 years old in good health. Some clones in this sample may be carry-over from other donors' samples. The CDR3 runs from the conserved cysteine through the conserved F or W. D genes are given only for firm matches. Only part of the rows carry a size: once, few, many, or a class if the clone is expanded.

DNA	CDR3	V	J	size	D
TGTGCCAGCAGTGAAGGTTCTAGGGCAGCTTTGTCCCAAGAGACCCAGTACTTC	CASSEGSRAALSQETQYF	TRBV25-1	TRBJ2-5	.	.
TGTGCCAGCAGCTTAGATGCCAGAAAACTGTTTTTT	CASSLDARKLFF	TRBV7-2	TRBJ1-4	.	.
TGCAGCGTTGAAGATTCTAGGACAGGGGTTCGCTATGGCTACACCTTC	CSVEDSRTGVRYGYTF	TRBV29-1	TRBJ1-2	.	TRBD1
TGTGCCAGCAGTCGAGCGGGAACCTACGAGCAGTACTTC	CASSRAGTYEQYF	TRBV7-9	TRBJ2-7	few	TRBD2
TGTGCCAGCAGTTCACCGACAGGGAACACTGAAGCTTTCTTT	CASSSPTGNTEAFF	TRBV6-5	TRBJ1-1	.	.
TGCGCCAGCAGCCAACTACAGGGTACTGAAGCTTTCTTT	CASSQLQGTEAFF	TRBV4-3	TRBJ1-1	once	.
TGCGCCAGCAGCCAAGATCATGGGGCCCAGTACTTC	CASSQDHGAQYF	TRBV4-1	TRBJ2-5	.	.
TGTGCCAGCAGTACGACTGAGAACACTGAAGCTTTCTTT	CASSTTENTEAFF	TRBV2	TRBJ1-1	few	.
TGCGCCAGCAGCTCCCCCGACAGGGCGTCACCCCTCCACTTT	CASSSPDRASPLHF	TRBV5-1	TRBJ1-6	.	TRBD1
TGTGCCAGCATCGATCGACAGGGAGGGGGGGAAAAACTGTTTTTT	CASIDRQGGGEKLFF	TRBV27	TRBJ1-4	.	TRBD1
TGTGCCAGCAGCGTAGCGGTTAGGACTAGCGGGACTAGCACAGATACGCAGTATTTT	CASSVAVRTSGTSTDTQYF	TRBV9	TRBJ2-3	.	TRBD2
TGTGCCATCAGTGAGGGAACGGGGTGGTCTGGCTACACCTTC	CAISEGTGWSGYTF	TRBV10-3	TRBJ1-2	.	.
TGTGCCAGCAGCGCCCAGACAGGGGTTGGCTACACCTTC	CASSAQTGVGYTF	TRBV7-2	TRBJ1-2	.	TRBD1
TGCGCCAGCAGCCAAGAGAGTCTAGCGGGGGAAGAGACCCAGTACTTC	CASSQESLAGEETQYF	TRBV4-1	TRBJ2-5	.	TRBD2
TGTGCCAGCAGCTTAGCATTGAACACTGAAGCTTTCTTT	CASSLALNTEAFF	TRBV7-7	TRBJ1-1	.	.
TGTGCCAGCAGCAAACCCGGGACAGGGTTTGGGGGAAACACCATATATTTT	CASSKPGTGFGGNTIYF	TRBV5-6	TRBJ1-3	.	TRBD1
TGTGCCAGCAGCCGCCCCCGGGACGGAACCTACGAGCAGTACTTC	CASSRPRDGTYEQYF	TRBV11-2	TRBJ2-7	.	.
TGCGCCAGCAGCCAGTGGGGGCCCACAGATACGCAGTATTTT	CASSQWGPTDTQYF	TRBV5-1	TRBJ2-3	few	.
TGTGCCAGTAGTATTGCCGGAAAGCGGGGAAACACCATATATTTT	CASSIAGKRGNTIYF	TRBV19	TRBJ1-3	.	.
TGTGCCTGGAGTGTAGAACGGGGGCAGCCCCAGCATTTT	CAWSVERGQPQHF	TRBV30	TRBJ1-5	few	.
TGCGCCAGCAACCAAGAGGCGGAAACCGAAGCTTTCTTT	CASNQEAETEAFF	TRBV4-3	TRBJ1-1	.	.
TGTGCCAGCACCCAGGGGGGGCGGCGGTATGGCTACACCTTC	CASTQGGRRYGYTF	TRBV7-2	TRBJ1-2	.	TRBD1
TGTGCCAGCAGCGTTGTGGCAGGGGGAAACGAGCAGTACTTC	CASSVVAGGNEQYF	TRBV5-6	TRBJ2-7	.	TRBD1
TGTGCCTGGAGTGAGGGGGCCAGCAATCAGCCCCAGCATTTT	CAWSEGASNQPQHF	TRBV30	TRBJ1-5	.	TRBD1
TGTGCCAGCAGCCAACGAGCCGGGACCCAGTACTTC	CASSQRAGTQYF	TRBV7-2	TRBJ2-5	few	.
TGTGCCAGCAGTTTACTAGCGGGCGTCTACGAGCAGTACTTC	CASSLLAGVYEQYF	TRBV27	TRBJ2-7	.	TRBD2
TGCGCCAGCAGCCAAAGCTTTCGCGACGGTGGCTACACCTTC	CASSQSFRDGGYTF	TRBV4-3	TRBJ1-2	.	.
TGTGCCTGGAGTCGGGACACCATCTACGAGCAGTACTTC	CAWSRDTIYEQYF	TRBV30	TRBJ2-7	.	.
TGTGCCAGCAGTTTGGTTGCCGGGTGGGAGCAGTACTTC	CASSLVAGWEQYF	TRBV27	TRBJ2-7	.	.
TGTGCCTGGAGTGTACAAGGGCAGGGTCGAGACGAGCAGTACTTC	CAWSVQGQGRDEQYF	TRBV30	TRBJ2-7	.	.
TGTGCCAGCCGGCCCGGGACAGGGAGCACTGAAGCTTTCTTT	CASRPGTGSTEAFF	TRBV27	TRBJ1-1	few	TRBD1
TGTGCCAGCAGTTTTAAGGGGGGTAGCGGCTACACCTTC	CASSFKGGSGYTF	TRBV27	TRBJ1-2	.	.
TGTGCCAGCAGTTACGGGGGCGTTGGCACTGAAGCTTTCTTT	CASSYGGVGTEAFF	TRBV6-6	TRBJ1-1	.	.
TGTGCCAGCAGCTTAGTGTCAGGGCGCGGCGGCTACACCTTC	CASSLVSGRGGYTF	TRBV11-1	TRBJ1-2	few	.
TGTGCCAGTAGTCCTTCATCAGGATTGGATGGCTACACCTTC	CASSPSSGLDGYTF	TRBV19	TRBJ1-2	few	.
TGTGCCAGCAGTTTAAGCGGGAGCAACACCTTC	CASSLSGSNTF	TRBV28	TRBJ1-2	.	.
TGTGCCTGGAGGTGGCAGGCCGGGGAGCTGTTTTTT	CAWRWQAGELFF	TRBV30	TRBJ2-2	.	.
TGCGCCAGCAGCCCACAACCCGGGACAGCCTCCTACGAGCAGTACTTC	CASSPQPGTASYEQYF	TRBV4-3	TRBJ2-7	few	TRBD1
TGTGCCAGCTCCGCGGGAGGGCCGGGAAATGAGCAGTTCTTC	CASSAGGPGNEQFF	TRBV28	TRBJ2-1	few	TRBD2
TGTGCCTGGTGCCCAGGGGTAAGGGAGACCCAGTACTTC	CAWCPGVRETQYF	TRBV30	TRBJ2-5	.	.
TGTGCCAGCAGTGTATATAGCAATCAGCCCCAGCATTTT	CASSVYSNQPQHF	TRBV6-5	TRBJ1-5	.	.
TGTGCCAGCAGCCTAGGGGGAGCAGATACGCAGTATTTT	CASSLGGADTQYF	TRBV6-1	TRBJ2-3	.	.
TGTGCCAGCAGTCTGGGGACTAATGAAAAACTGTTTTTT	CASSLGTNEKLFF	TRBV6-5	TRBJ1-4	few	.